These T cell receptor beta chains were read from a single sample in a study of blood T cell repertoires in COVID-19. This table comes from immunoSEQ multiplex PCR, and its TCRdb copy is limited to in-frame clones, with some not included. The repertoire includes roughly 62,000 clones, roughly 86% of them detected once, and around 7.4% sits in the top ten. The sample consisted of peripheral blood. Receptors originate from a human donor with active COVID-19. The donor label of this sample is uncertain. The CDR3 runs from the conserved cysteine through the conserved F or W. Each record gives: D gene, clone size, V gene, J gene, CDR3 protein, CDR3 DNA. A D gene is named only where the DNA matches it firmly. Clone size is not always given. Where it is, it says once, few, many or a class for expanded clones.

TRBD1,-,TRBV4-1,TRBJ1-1,CASSQAGTGGGRGMNTEAFF,TGCGCCAGCAGCCAAGCCGGCACAGGGGGAGGAAGGGGCATGAACACTGAAGCTTTCTTT
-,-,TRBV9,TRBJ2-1,CASSVAFPASGEQFF,TGTGCCAGCAGCGTAGCTTTTCCAGCGTCCGGTGAGCAGTTCTTC
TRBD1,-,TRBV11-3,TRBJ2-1,CASSRGQGSYNEQFF,TGTGCCAGCAGCAGGGGACAGGGCTCCTACAATGAGCAGTTCTTC
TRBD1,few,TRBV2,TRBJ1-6,CASSQASIGTGYSPLHF,TGTGCCAGCAGTCAAGCTAGTATCGGGACAGGGTATTCACCCCTCCACTTT
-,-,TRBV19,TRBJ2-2,CASSPRLAGELFF,TGTGCCAGTAGTCCCCGACTAGCCGGGGAGCTGTTTTTT
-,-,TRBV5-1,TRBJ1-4,CASSLWGGKTNEKLFF,TGCGCCAGCAGCTTGTGGGGGGGCAAGACTAATGAAAAACTGTTTTTT
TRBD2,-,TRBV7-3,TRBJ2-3,CASSLRGPASGDTQYF,TGTGCCAGCAGCTTAAGGGGCCCGGCTAGCGGGGATACGCAGTATTTT
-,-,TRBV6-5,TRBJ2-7,CASRTETYEQYF,TGTGCCAGCAGGACAGAGACCTACGAGCAGTACTTC
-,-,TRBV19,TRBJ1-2,CASSLPIANYGYTF,TGTGCCAGTAGTTTACCCATAGCTAACTATGGCTACACCTTC
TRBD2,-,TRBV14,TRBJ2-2,CASSRTSGYTGELFF,TGTGCCAGCAGCCGGACTAGCGGATACACCGGGGAGCTGTTTTTT
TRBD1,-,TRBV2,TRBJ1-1,CAGDRGLDTEAFF,TGTGCCGGGGACAGGGGGCTGGACACTGAAGCTTTCTTT
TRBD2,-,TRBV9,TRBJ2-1,CASSVGSGRGLNEQFF,TGTGCCAGCAGCGTAGGGAGCGGGAGAGGGTTGAATGAGCAGTTCTTC
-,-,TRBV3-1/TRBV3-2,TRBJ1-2,CASSQPGEGYGYTF,TGTGCCAGCAGCCAGCCGGGGGAGGGGTATGGCTACACCTTC
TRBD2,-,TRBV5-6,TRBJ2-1,CASRKRDWDNEQFF,TGTGCCAGCAGAAAGCGGGATTGGGACAATGAGCAGTTCTTC
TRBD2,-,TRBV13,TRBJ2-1,CASSPSLAGSYNEQFF,TGTGCCAGCAGCCCATCCCTAGCGGGATCCTACAATGAGCAGTTCTTC
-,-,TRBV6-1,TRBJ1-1,CASSDAGFAFF,TGTGCCAGCAGTGACGCGGGGTTTGCTTTCTTT
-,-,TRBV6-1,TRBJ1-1,CASSENSYTEAFF,TGTGCCAGCAGTGAAAACAGTTACACTGAAGCTTTCTTT
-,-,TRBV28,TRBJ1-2,CASSLSTGKGYTF,TGTGCCAGCAGTTTGTCAACAGGGAAAGGCTACACCTTC
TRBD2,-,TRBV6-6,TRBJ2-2,CASKTSGVSGELFF,TGTGCCAGCAAGACTAGCGGGGTATCCGGGGAGCTGTTTTTT
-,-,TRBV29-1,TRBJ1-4,CSVRVSGGTNEKLFF,TGCAGCGTGAGGGTCTCGGGAGGAACTAATGAAAAACTGTTTTTT
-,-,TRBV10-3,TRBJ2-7,CAISDGTPSSYEQYF,TGTGCCATCAGTGACGGGACACCTAGCTCCTACGAGCAGTACTTC
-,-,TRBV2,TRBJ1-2,CASTSRGNYGYTF,TGTGCCAGCACTAGCAGGGGAAACTATGGCTACACCTTC
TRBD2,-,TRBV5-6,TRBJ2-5,CASSPPGVVAGGIKRPQYF,TGTGCCAGCAGCCCCCCCGGAGTGGTAGCGGGAGGTATTAAGAGACCCCAGTACTTC
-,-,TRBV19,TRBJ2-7,CASSIGPGPYEQYF,TGTGCCAGTAGTATTGGGCCCGGTCCATACGAGCAGTACTTC
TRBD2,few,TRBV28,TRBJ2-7,CASSSIAGGLYEQYF,TGTGCCAGCAGTTCCATAGCGGGAGGGCTCTACGAGCAGTACTTC
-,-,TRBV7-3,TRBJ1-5,CASSSRPTGISNQPQHF,TGTGCCAGCAGCTCACGCCCCACAGGGATAAGCAATCAGCCCCAGCATTTT
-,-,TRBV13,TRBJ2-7,CASSLGAGFYEQYF,TGTGCCAGCAGCTTAGGTGCGGGCTTCTACGAGCAGTACTTC
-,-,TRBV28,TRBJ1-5,CASSSIRGLRQPQHF,TGTGCCAGCAGTTCGATCAGGGGTCTGAGGCAGCCCCAGCATTTT
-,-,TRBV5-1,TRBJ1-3,CASSLAGNSGNTIYF,TGCGCCAGCAGCTTGGCCGGTAACTCTGGAAACACCATATATTTT
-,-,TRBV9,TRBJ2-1,CASSLLAGIYNEQFF,TGTGCCAGCAGCTTACTAGCCGGGATCTACAATGAGCAGTTCTTC
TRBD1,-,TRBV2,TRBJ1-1,CASRGGQKNTEAFF,TGTGCCAGCAGGGGGGGACAGAAGAACACTGAAGCTTTCTTT
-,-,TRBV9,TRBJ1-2,CASGGENLRHGYTF,TGTGCCAGCGGGGGGGAGAACCTCCGACATGGCTACACCTTC
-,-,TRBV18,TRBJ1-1,CASSPRRGDGTEAFF,TGTGCCAGCTCACCACGGAGGGGCGATGGCACTGAAGCTTTCTTT
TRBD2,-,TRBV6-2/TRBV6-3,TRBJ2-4,CASSTGLAGNLDF,TGTGCCAGCAGTACGGGACTAGCGGGAAATTTGGACTTC
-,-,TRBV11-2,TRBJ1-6,CASSSGSTSGNSPLHF,TGTGCCAGCAGCTCCGGATCGACGTCGGGGAATTCACCCCTCCACTTT
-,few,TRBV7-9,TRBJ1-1,CASSQSKTGLRQGFF,TGTGCCAGCAGCCAGTCTAAAACAGGGTTAAGGCAAGGTTTCTTT
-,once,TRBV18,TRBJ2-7,CASSSSYEQYF,TGTGCCAGCTCATCCTCTTACGAGCAGTACTTC
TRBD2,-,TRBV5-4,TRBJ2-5,CASSLGGLAGGETQYF,TGTGCCAGCAGCTTGGGAGGACTAGCGGGGGGGGAGACCCAGTACTTC
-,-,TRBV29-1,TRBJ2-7,CSVEGGAGGVQYF,TGCAGCGTTGAAGGCGGGGCAGGTGGAGTGCAGTACTTC
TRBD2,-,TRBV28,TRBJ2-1,CASSPFWTSGHNEQFF,TGTGCCAGCAGTCCTTTCTGGACTAGCGGGCACAATGAGCAGTTCTTC
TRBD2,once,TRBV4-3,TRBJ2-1,CASARVAGDFEQFF,TGCGCCAGTGCACGGGTAGCGGGAGATTTTGAGCAGTTCTTC
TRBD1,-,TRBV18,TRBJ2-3,CASSQGASDTQYF,TGTGCCAGCTCACAGGGGGCATCAGATACGCAGTATTTT
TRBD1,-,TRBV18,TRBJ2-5,CASSRDRGQETQYF,TGTGCCAGCTCGAGAGACAGGGGGCAAGAGACCCAGTACTTC
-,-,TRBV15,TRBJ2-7,CATSSDRSYEQYF,TGTGCCACCAGCAGCGACAGGTCCTACGAGCAGTACTTC
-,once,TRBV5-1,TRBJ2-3,CASSFGGGQSDTQYF,TGCGCCAGCAGCTTTGGGGGGGGCCAGTCAGATACGCAGTATTTT
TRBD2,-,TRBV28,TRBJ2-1,CASRPGGVGLGSYNEQFF,TGTGCCAGCAGGCCCGGGGGGGTCGGGCTAGGGTCCTACAATGAGCAGTTCTTC
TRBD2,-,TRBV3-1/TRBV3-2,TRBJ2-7,CASSRDPTGGYEQYF,TGTGCCAGCAGCCGGGACCCCACGGGGGGTTACGAGCAGTACTTC
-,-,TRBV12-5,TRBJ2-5,CASGTGQHQETQYF,TGTGCTAGTGGGACCGGACAGCACCAAGAGACCCAGTACTTC
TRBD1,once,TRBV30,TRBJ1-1,CAWRDRADTEAFF,TGTGCCTGGAGGGACAGGGCGGACACTGAAGCTTTCTTT
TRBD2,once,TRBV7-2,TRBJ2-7,CASSLGPSGSYEQYF,TGTGCCAGCAGCTTAGGGCCTAGCGGGAGCTACGAGCAGTACTTC
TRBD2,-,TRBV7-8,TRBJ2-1,CASRISGAGGSEQFF,TGTGCCAGCAGAATTAGTGGGGCGGGAGGGTCTGAGCAGTTCTTC
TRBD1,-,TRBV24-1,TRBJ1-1,CATSDSGRGLDTEAFF,TGTGCCACCAGTGATTCCGGCAGGGGGCTTGACACTGAAGCTTTCTTT
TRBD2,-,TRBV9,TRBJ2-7,CASSTGLAEYEQYF,TGTGCCAGCAGCACTGGACTAGCGGAGTACGAGCAGTACTTC
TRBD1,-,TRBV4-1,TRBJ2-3,CASSPNDRAFTDTQYF,TGCGCCAGCAGCCCGAATGACAGGGCCTTCACAGATACGCAGTATTTT
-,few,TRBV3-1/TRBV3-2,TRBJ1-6,CASSPGGSPLHF,TGTGCCAGCAGCCCGGGGGGAAGTCCCCTCCACTTT
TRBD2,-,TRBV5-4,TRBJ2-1,CASTGGTSGRCNEQFF,TGTGCCAGCACCGGAGGGACTAGCGGGAGGTGCAATGAGCAGTTCTTC
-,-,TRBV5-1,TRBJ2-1,CASSQGGQNPTNEQFF,TGCGCCAGCAGCCAGGGCGGACAGAACCCCACGAATGAGCAGTTCTTC
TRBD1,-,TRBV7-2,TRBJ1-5,CASRETGLSNQPQHF,TGTGCCAGCAGAGAGACAGGGCTTAGCAATCAGCCCCAGCATTTT